The clone carrying this T cell receptor (beta chain) has only one observation. Its antigen is currently unknown. V lost 5 bases and J 2 bases, leaving 13 bases between the germline ends. This CDR3 comprises 15 residues. Germline-derived CDR1 and CDR2 are SGHTA and FQGNSA. Hyperthyroidism in the patients, aged 18 to 65, was newly diagnosed and under 2 months in duration. From roughly 10 ml of fresh peripheral blood, PBMCs were isolated. This sample is part of a study of T cells in Graves' hyperthyroidism and ophthalmopathy. Study-wide results and limits: Blood samples included most of the expanded thyroid clonotypes exceeding 0.001.

What was amplified from RNA transcripts were TCR beta CDR3 regions. The HTBI set primed first-round TCR CDR3 RT-PCR. TCRdb re-analysed the multiplex PCR reads in MiXCR, keeping a single row per CDR3 protein. The repertoire includes fewer than 550,000 distinct CDR3 sequences, less than 20% of them detected once, and 13% to 15% sits in the top ten. This chain uses TRBV7-2 with TRBJ1-5; possible D gene TRBD1, 6 bases. The receptor's source is a woman younger than 35 with Graves' hyperthyroidism. The sequenced sample was blood. For the CDR3, the DNA is TGTGCCAGCAGCCGGGGGGGCGGTGGCAATCAGCCCCAGCATTTT. Translating it yields CASSRGGGGNQPQHF. Looking up the rest from reference TRBV7-2 and TRBJ1-5 gives the full variable domain: GAGVSQSPSNKVTEKGKDVELRCDPISGHTALYWYRQSLGQGLEFLIYFQGNSAPDKSGLPSDRFSAERTGGSVSTLTIQRTQQEDSAVYLCASSRGGGGNQPQHFGDGTRLSIL.